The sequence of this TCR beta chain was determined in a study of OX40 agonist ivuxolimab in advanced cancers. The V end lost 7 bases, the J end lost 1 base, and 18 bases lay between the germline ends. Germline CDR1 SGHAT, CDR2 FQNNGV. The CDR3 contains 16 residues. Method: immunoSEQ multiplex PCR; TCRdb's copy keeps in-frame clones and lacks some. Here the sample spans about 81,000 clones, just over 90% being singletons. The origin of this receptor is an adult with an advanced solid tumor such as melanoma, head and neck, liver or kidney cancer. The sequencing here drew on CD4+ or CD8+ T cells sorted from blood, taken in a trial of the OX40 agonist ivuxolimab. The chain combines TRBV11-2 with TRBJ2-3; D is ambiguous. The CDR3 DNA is TGTGCCAGCACCAAAGAAGGCAATTGGGGCACAGATACGCAGTATTTT. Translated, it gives CASTKEGNWGTDTQYF.